The 24 T cell receptor beta chains below were found in one sample sequenced in a study of OX40 agonist ivuxolimab in advanced cancers. Assay: immunoSEQ multiplex PCR; the TCRdb copy retains only in-frame clones and omits some. The table records 69,000 or so clones, less than 90% of them present only once. Sample: CD4+ or CD8+ T cells sorted from blood, taken in a trial of the OX40 agonist ivuxolimab. The source of these receptors is an adult with an advanced solid tumor such as melanoma, head and neck, liver or kidney cancer.

V usage is TRBV6-5 and J usage is TRBJ2-3, with unresolved D. CDR3 length: 13 amino acids. Trimming took 6 bases from V and 2 from J, leaving 9 bases between them. Germline V gives CDR1 MNHEY, CDR2 SVGAGI. CDR3 sequence: CASRTTNTDTQYF. The CDR3 DNA reads TGTGCCAGCAGGACGACGAACACAGATACGCAGTATTTT.

The chain joins TRBV5-4 to TRBJ2-1; tentative D call: TRBD2 (5 bases). Germline V lookup: CDR1 SGHNT, CDR2 YYREEE (reference sequence). The CDR3 contains 14 residues. V was cut by 0 bases and J by 6 bases, with 10 bases left in between. The CDR3 nucleotides read TGTGCCAGCAGCTTGGAAGTAGCGCGCAATGAGCAGTTCTTC. Its protein product is CASSLEVARNEQFF.

This chain links TRBV18 with TRBJ2-4, with 11 nucleotides matching TRBD2. The CDR3 consists of 16 residues. With V trimmed by 5 bases and J by 0 bases, 3 bases remained unmatched. In germline, CDR1 is KGHSH, CDR2 LQKENI. The chain's CDR3 is CASSTLAGVAKNIQYF. CDR3 sequence (DNA): TGTGCCAGCTCAACACTAGCGGGAGTAGCCAAAAACATTCAGTACTTC.

The chain carries TRBV4-1 and TRBJ2-7; the D gene is possibly TRBD2 (5 bases). This CDR3 region has 14 residues. With 5 bases removed from V and 4 bases from J, the gap between germline ends came to 15 bases. Germline lookup yields CDR1 MGHRA and CDR2 YSYEKL. The CDR3 region is CASSKPEVAYEQYF. The DNA of the CDR3 is TGCGCCAGCAGCAAGCCGGAGGTGGCGTACGAGCAGTACTTC.

On this clone itself: The germline gene is not matched at one end of the junction; a read error may be the cause. Other DNA sequences in the same sample also yield this CDR3. The chain is built from TRBV5-1 and TRBJ1-1; 8 nucleotides match TRBD1. Germline V gene sequence: CDR1 SGHRS, CDR2 YFSETQ. The CDR3 totals 18 residues. The CDR3 DNA follows: TGCGCCAGCAGCTTGGGTGGCAGGGGGCCTTCGATGAACACTGAGGCTTTCTTT. Amino acid sequence: CASSLGGRGPSMNTEAFF.

This clone was recorded once. This sample also contains other DNA sequences that code for the same CDR3. The rearrangement joins TRBV28 to TRBJ1-1, with TRBD1 as a possible D gene (6 bases). Germline V gene lookup returns CDR1 MDHEN and CDR2 SYDVKM. This CDR3 contains 13 residues. V was shortened by 5 bases and J by 1 base, with 8 bases between the two germline ends. Here the CDR3 DNA reads TGTGCCAGCAGTCCGGGACAGAACACTGAAGCTTTCTTT. Protein product: CASSPGQNTEAFF. The entire variable domain, with the rest obtained from reference TRBV28 and TRBJ1-1, is as follows: DVKVTQSSRYLVKRTGEKVFLECVQDMDHENMFWYRQDPGLGLRLIYFSYDVKMKEKGDIPEGYSVSREKKERFSLILESASTNQTSMYLCASSPGQNTEAFFGQGTRLTVV.

CDR3 residues: CASSPGQGNYGYTF. The CDR3 DNA is TGCGCCAGCAGCCCCGGACAGGGGAACTATGGCTACACCTTC. The chain joins TRBV5-1 to TRBJ1-2, with TRBD1 matching 9 bases. V was pared by 4 bases and J by 2 bases, with 3 bases of the junction left unmatched. The CDR3 has 14 amino acids. CDR1 is SGHRS, CDR2 YFSETQ, per germline.

CDR3 amino acids: CASSEKTGATDTQYF. The CDR3 coding sequence is TGTGCCAGCAGTGAAAAGACTGGAGCCACAGATACGCAGTATTTT. The V call is TRBV2, the J call TRBJ2-3; D unresolved. Germline V gene data show CDR1 as SNHLY and CDR2 as FYNNEI. Trimming removed 2 bases from V and 2 bases from J, with 11 bases in between. The CDR3 spans 15 residues.

The chain recombines TRBV10-3 with TRBJ1-6; D gene ambiguous. Germline CDR1 is ENHRY and CDR2 is SYGVKD. Trimming shortened V by 10 bases and J by 7 bases, and 11 bases separated the two germline ends. The CDR3 has 12 amino acids. The CDR3: CATTSGNSPLHF. The CDR3 region has the DNA TGTGCCACCACCTCGGGAAATTCACCCCTCCACTTT.

This clone was counted once. The V gene is TRBV30, the J gene TRBJ1-2; the match to TRBD1 covers 7 bases. Germline-derived CDR1 and CDR2 are GTSNPN and SVGIG (reference sequence). The length of the CDR3 is 13 residues. The V and J ends lost 3 bases and 2 bases, in that order; junction bases with no gene match: 3. The DNA of the CDR3 is TGTGCCTGGAGATCACAGGGGAACTATGGCTACACCTTC. It is translated as CAWRSQGNYGYTF. The full variable domain, its missing parts supplied by reference TRBV30 and TRBJ1-2, is SQTIHQWPATLVQPVGSPLSLECTVEGTSNPNLYWYRQAAGRGLQLLFYSVGIGQISSEVPQNLSASRPQDRQFILSSKKLLLSDSGFYLCAWRSQGNYGYTFGSGTRLTVV.

The chain is built from TRBV7-9 and TRBJ2-1; D might be TRBD1 or TRBD2, each matching 5 bases. The CDR3 contains 16 residues. The ends were cut back, 1 base at V and 7 bases at J, with 17 bases in the middle. Germline CDR1 is SEHNR and CDR2 is FQNEAQ (reference sequence). CDR3 region: CASSLGAGANFNEQFF. DNA for the CDR3: TGTGCCAGCAGCTTAGGCGCCGGGGCAAATTTTAATGAGCAGTTCTTC.

This sequence joins TRBV5-6 and TRBJ1-6, with D hard to call. CDR1 and CDR2 from the germline V gene are SGHDT and YYEEEE. This CDR3 has 16 amino acids. The ends were cut back, 6 bases at V and 9 bases at J, with 22 bases in the middle. CDR3 DNA: TGTGCCAGCACCCCAAGGTCCGGGGTCGGACTTTCACCCCTCCACTTT. This translates into CASTPRSGVGLSPLHF. Complete variable domain (other parts from reference TRBV5-6 and TRBJ1-6): DAGVTQSPTHLIKTRGQQVTLRCSPKSGHDTVSWYQQALGQGPQFIFQYYEEEERQRGNFPDRFSGHQFPNYSSELNVNALLLGDSALYLCASTPRSGVGLSPLHFGNGTRLTVT.

The chain combines TRBV4-1 with TRBJ2-2, with no clear D. The CDR3 spans 15 residues. Trimming shortened V by 1 base and J by 2 bases, and 8 bases separated the two germline ends. Looked up from germline, CDR1 is MGHRA and CDR2 is YSYEKL. CDR3 DNA: TGCGCCAGCAGCCAAGGAGGCCGAAACACCGGGGAGCTGTTTTTT. Protein: CASSQGGRNTGELFF.

The CDR3 here is CAWGRASTNEKLFF. The CDR3, as DNA: TGTGCCTGGGGAAGAGCTTCAACTAATGAAAAACTGTTTTTT. The chain recombines TRBV30 with TRBJ1-4; D is unclear. The CDR3 runs 14 residues. V gave up 5 bases and J gave up 0 bases, with 10 bases separating them. Per germline, CDR1 GTSNPN and CDR2 SVGIG (reference sequence). Full variable domain (outside the CDR3, taken from reference TRBV30 and TRBJ1-4): SQTIHQWPATLVQPVGSPLSLECTVEGTSNPNLYWYRQAAGRGLQLLFYSVGIGQISSEVPQNLSASRPQDRQFILSSKKLLLSDSGFYLCAWGRASTNEKLFFGSGTQLSVL.

The V gene is TRBV19, the J gene TRBJ2-3; 10 bases line up with TRBD1. The CDR3 spans 15 residues. V shed 7 bases and J 1 base; nucleotides not matched to a gene: 5. Per germline, CDR1 LNHDA and CDR2 SQIVND (reference sequence). This chain's CDR3 is CASKSGTGGTDTQYF. CDR3 DNA sequence: TGTGCCAGTAAGTCCGGGACAGGGGGCACAGATACGCAGTATTTT.

The chain recombines TRBV6-5 with TRBJ1-4, with 9 positions matching TRBD1. Germline CDR1 is MNHEY and CDR2 is SVGAGI. The CDR3 runs 15 residues. J was trimmed by 6 bases and V by 7 bases; bases with no gene match: 9. The DNA of the CDR3 is TGTGCCAGCACCCCATCCGGGACAGGGTATGAAAAACTGTTTTTT. Amino acids: CASTPSGTGYEKLFF.

This clone was counted between two and nine times. The J gene is TRBJ2-2, the V gene TRBV28; TRBD2 is a possible D gene (6 bases). The CDR3 runs to 14 residues. Trimming shortened V by 2 bases and J by 4 bases, and 8 bases separated the two germline ends. CDR1 and CDR2 (germline): MDHEN, SYDVKM. For the CDR3, the DNA is TGTGCCAGCAGTTTAGGGCGGGGCACCGGGGAGCTGTTTTTT. Amino acids: CASSLGRGTGELFF.

The chain has TRBV2 and TRBJ2-1, with 8 bases matching TRBD1. The junction had 14 bases not matched to a gene; V was cut back by 10 bases and J by 3 bases. Germline V lookup: CDR1 SNHLY, CDR2 FYNNEI. The CDR3 contains 16 residues. This CDR3 is CATRGSLGQGYNEQFF. In DNA, the CDR3 is TGTGCCACCCGGGGTTCCCTAGGACAGGGCTACAATGAGCAGTTCTTC.

The rearrangement uses TRBV12-2 and TRBJ1-2; TRBD1, the table's D call, was not compared with the DNA. TRBV12-2 has pseudogene status. The CDR3 is 13 residues long. The CDR3 loop is CASRLGQDYGYTF. CDR3 DNA sequence: TGTGCAAGTCGCTTAGGTCAGGACTATGGCTACACCTTC.

The J gene is TRBJ2-3, the V gene TRBV7-3, with TRBD2 matching over 12 bases. J was trimmed by 0 bases and V by 5 bases; bases with no gene match: 3. CDR1 and CDR2 (germline): SGHTA, FQGTGA. This CDR3 is built from 16 residues. The CDR3 nucleotides are TGTGCCAGCAGCCCGGGGACTAGCGGGAGCACAGATACGCAGTATTTT. Encoded protein: CASSPGTSGSTDTQYF.

The J gene is TRBJ1-3, the V gene TRBV27; D unresolved. The CDR3 runs 13 residues. The ends were cut back, 1 base at V and 4 bases at J, with 5 bases in the middle. The V gene's germline CDR1 is MNHEY and CDR2 SMNVEV (reference sequence). CDR3 nucleotides: TGTGCCAGCAGTTTATTTGAAGGAAACACCATATATTTT. This gives the protein CASSLFEGNTIYF.

The V call is TRBV7-8, the J call TRBJ1-2, with a weak D call TRBD1 (5 bases). CDR1 and CDR2 (germline): SGHVS, FQNEAQ. CDR3 length: 12 amino acids. Trimming cost V 0 bases and J 8 bases, with 7 bases left between them. The CDR3 loop reads CASSLARDGYTF. The CDR3 DNA reads TGTGCCAGCAGCTTAGCCAGGGACGGCTACACCTTC. The whole variable domain, remainder taken from reference TRBV7-8 and TRBJ1-2, is GAGVSQSPRYKVAKRGQDVALRCDPISGHVSLFWYQQALGQGPEFLTYFQNEAQLDKSGLPSDRFFAERPEGSVSTLKIQRTQQEDSAVYLCASSLARDGYTFGSGTRLTVV.

V gene TRBV19 combines with J gene TRBJ2-6; tentative D call: TRBD2 (6 bases). The V and J ends lost 7 bases and 0 bases respectively, with 13 bases between them. CDR1 LNHDA and CDR2 SQIVND come from the germline V gene (reference sequence). The CDR3 covers 16 residues. CDR3 in DNA: TGTGCCAGTACCCCCCGGGGGTACTCTGGGGCCAACGTCCTGACTTTC. This encodes CASTPRGYSGANVLTF.

The rearrangement links TRBV5-1 to TRBJ2-2, with TRBD1 identical over 9 bases. V lost 5 bases to trimming and J lost 4 bases; unmatched junction nucleotides: 3. The CDR3 is made up of 14 amino acids. Germline lookup yields CDR1 SGHRS and CDR2 YFSETQ. CDR3 amino acids: CASRLQGATGELFF. The CDR3 coding sequence is TGCGCCAGCAGGCTACAGGGGGCCACCGGGGAGCTGTTTTTT.